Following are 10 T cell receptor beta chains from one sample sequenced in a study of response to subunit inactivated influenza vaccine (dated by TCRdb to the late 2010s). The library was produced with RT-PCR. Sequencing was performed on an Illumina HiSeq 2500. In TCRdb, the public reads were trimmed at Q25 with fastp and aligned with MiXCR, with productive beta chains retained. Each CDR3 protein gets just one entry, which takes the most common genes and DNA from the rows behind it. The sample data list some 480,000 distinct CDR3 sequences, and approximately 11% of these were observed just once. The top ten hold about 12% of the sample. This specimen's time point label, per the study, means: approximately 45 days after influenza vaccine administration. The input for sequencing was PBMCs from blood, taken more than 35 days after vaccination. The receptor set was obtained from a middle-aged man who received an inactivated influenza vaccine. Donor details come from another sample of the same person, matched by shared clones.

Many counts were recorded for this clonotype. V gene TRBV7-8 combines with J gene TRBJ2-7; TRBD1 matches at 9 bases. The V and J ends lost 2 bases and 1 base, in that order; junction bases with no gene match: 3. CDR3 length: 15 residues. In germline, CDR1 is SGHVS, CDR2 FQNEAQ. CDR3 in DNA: TGTGCCAGCAGCTTATTAGGGACAGGGTCCTACGAGCAGTACTTC. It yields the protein CASSLLGTGSYEQYF.

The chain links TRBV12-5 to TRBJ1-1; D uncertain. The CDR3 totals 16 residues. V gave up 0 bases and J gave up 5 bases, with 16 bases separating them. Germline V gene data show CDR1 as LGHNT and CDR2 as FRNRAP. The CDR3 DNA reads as TGTGCTAGTGGTTTGGTAATCGGTGGAGGTGGGACTGAAGCTTTCTTT. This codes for CASGLVIGGGGTEAFF.

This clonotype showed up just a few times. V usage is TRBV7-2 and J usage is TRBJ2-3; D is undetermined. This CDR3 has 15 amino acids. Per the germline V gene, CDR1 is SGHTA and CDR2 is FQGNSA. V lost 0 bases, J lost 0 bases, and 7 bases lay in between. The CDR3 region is CASSLARLSTDTQYF. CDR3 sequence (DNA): TGTGCCAGCAGCTTAGCGCGGCTGAGCACAGATACGCAGTATTTT.

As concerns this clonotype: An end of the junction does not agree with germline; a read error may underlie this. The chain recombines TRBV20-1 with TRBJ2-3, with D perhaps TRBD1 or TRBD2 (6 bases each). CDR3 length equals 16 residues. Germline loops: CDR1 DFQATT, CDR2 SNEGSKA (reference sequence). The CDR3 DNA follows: TGCAGTGCTAGAGCAGCATCGGGGGCGAGCACAGATACGAAGTATTTT. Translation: CSARAASGASTDTKYF.

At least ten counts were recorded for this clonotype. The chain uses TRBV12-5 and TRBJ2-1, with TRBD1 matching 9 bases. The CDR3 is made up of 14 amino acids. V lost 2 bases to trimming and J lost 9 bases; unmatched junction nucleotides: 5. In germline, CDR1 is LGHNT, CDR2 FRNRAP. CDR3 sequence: CASGLIGQGSEQFF. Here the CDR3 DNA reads TGTGCTAGTGGTTTGATAGGACAGGGGAGTGAGCAGTTCTTC.

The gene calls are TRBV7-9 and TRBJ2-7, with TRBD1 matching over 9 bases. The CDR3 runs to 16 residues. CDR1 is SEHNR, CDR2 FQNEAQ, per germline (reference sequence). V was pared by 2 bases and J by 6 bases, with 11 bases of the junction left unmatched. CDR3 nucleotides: TGTGCCAGCAGCTTACCGTACGGGACAGGGTTCCCCGAGCAGTACTTC. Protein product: CASSLPYGTGFPEQYF. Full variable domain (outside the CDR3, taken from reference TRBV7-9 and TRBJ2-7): DTGVSQNPRHKITKRGQNVTFRCDPISEHNRLYWYRQTLGQGPEFLTYFQNEAQLEKSRLLSDRFSAERPKGSFSTLEIQRTEQGDSAMYLCASSLPYGTGFPEQYFGPGTRLTVT.

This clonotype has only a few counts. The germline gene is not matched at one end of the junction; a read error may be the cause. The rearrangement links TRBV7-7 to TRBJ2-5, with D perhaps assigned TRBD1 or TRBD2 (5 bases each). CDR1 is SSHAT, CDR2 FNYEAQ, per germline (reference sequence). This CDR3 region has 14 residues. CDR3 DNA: TGTGCTAGCAGCTCGTGGGGGTTACAAGAGACCCAGTACTTC. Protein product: CASSSWGLQETQYF.

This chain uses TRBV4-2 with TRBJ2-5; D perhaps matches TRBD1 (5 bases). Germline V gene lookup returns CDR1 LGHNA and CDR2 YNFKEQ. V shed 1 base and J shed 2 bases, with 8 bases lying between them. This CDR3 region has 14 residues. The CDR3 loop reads CASSQVTAQETQYF. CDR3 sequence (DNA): TGTGCCAGCAGCCAAGTGACAGCTCAAGAGACCCAGTACTTC.

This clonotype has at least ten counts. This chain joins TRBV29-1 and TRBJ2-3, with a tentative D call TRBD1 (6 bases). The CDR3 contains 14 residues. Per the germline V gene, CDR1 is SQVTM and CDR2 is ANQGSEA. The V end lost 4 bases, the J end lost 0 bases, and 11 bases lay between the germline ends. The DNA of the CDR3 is TGCAGCGTTGGTCAGGGGTCAAGCACAGATACGCAGTATTTT. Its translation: CSVGQGSSTDTQYF.

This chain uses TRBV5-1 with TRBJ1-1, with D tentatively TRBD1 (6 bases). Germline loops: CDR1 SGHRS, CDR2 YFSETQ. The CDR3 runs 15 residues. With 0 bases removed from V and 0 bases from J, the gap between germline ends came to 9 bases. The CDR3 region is CASSLGQVMNTEAFF. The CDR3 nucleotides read TGCGCCAGCAGCTTGGGACAGGTAATGAACACTGAAGCTTTCTTT. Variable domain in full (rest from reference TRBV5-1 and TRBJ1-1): KAGVTQTPRYLIKTRGQQVTLSCSPISGHRSVSWYQQTPGQGLQFLFEYFSETQRNKGNFPGRFSGRQFSNSRSEMNVSTLELGDSALYLCASSLGQVMNTEAFFGQGTRLTVV.